This is a list of T cell receptor beta chains from one sample in a study of blood T cell repertoires in COVID-19. The assay was immunoSEQ multiplex PCR, and TCRdb's table has in-frame clones only and misses some. The sample has 200,000 or so clones, 88% seen once; the top ten hold roughly 5.6%. Sequences were obtained from peripheral blood. Every receptor here comes from a middle-aged woman who had recovered from COVID-19. Each CDR3 is given with its conserved first and last residue. The D gene is left open where the match is weak. Only part of the rows carry a size: once, few, many, or a class if the clone is expanded.

>TRBD1|TRBJ2-5|.|TRBV29-1
TGCAGCACCCCCGGGACAGGGGGTCAGGAGACCCAGTACTTC
CSTPGTGGQETQYF
>.|TRBJ2-3|.|TRBV18
TGTGCCAGCTCACCAACCGGGAGCCCCACAGATACGCAGTATTTT
CASSPTGSPTDTQYF
>TRBD2|TRBJ2-2|.|TRBV9
TGTGCCAGCAGCGTAGGTGTGGGACGGGAGGGCTTCACCGGGGAGCTGTTTTTT
CASSVGVGREGFTGELFF
>.|TRBJ2-3|.|TRBV11-2
TGTGCCAGCACCCTCCCCCGGCTAGCTTCGGATACGCAGTATTTT
CASTLPRLASDTQYF
>TRBD2|TRBJ2-3|once|TRBV19
TGTGCCAGTAGTATGACTAGCGGCACAGATACGCAGTATTTT
CASSMTSGTDTQYF
>.|TRBJ1-1|.|TRBV4-1
TGCGCCAGCAGCCAAGTCTTGAACACTGAAGCTTTCTTT
CASSQVLNTEAFF
>TRBD1|TRBJ2-3|once|TRBV25-1
TGTGCCAGCAGTGGAACAGGACAGGGACACTACACAGATACGCAGTATTTT
CASSGTGQGHYTDTQYF
>.|TRBJ2-2|once|TRBV2
TGTGCCAGCATGTCGGAGCGGACGAACACCGGGGAGCTGTTTTTT
CASMSERTNTGELFF
>.|TRBJ2-1|.|TRBV7-2
TGTGCCAGCAGCCGCAGCGGGTCCGGCTACAATGAGCAGTTCTTC
CASSRSGSGYNEQFF
>.|TRBJ1-1|.|TRBV29-1
TGCAGCGTTGACAGGGGGAACACTGAAGCTTTCTTT
CSVDRGNTEAFF
>TRBD2|TRBJ2-1|.|TRBV29-1
TGCAGCGTTGTTACTAGCGGGCTATACAATGAGCAGTTCTTC
CSVVTSGLYNEQFF
>.|TRBJ1-6|.|TRBV6-1
TGTGCCAGCAGTGAAGCGCAGGCACCAAATTCACCCCTCCACTTT
CASSEAQAPNSPLHF
>.|TRBJ2-7|.|TRBV21-1
TGTGCCAGCAGCAATCGATTGTGTACCCCCGGGATCTACGAGCAGTACTTC
CASSNRLCTPGIYEQYF
>TRBD1|TRBJ2-2|few|TRBV24-1
TGTGCCACCAGAGATGCCGGGACAGGGGGTGGCACCGGGGAGCTGTTTTTT
CATRDAGTGGGTGELFF
>.|TRBJ1-3|.|TRBV6-4
TGTGCCAGCAGTGACTATCAATTGTCTGGAAACACCATATATTTT
CASSDYQLSGNTIYF
>.|TRBJ1-3|.|TRBV28
TGTGCCAGCAATACACCCTCCTTAGGAAACACCATATATTTT
CASNTPSLGNTIYF
>.|TRBJ2-7|.|TRBV2
TGTGCCAGCAGTGAAGCGCTTCAGGGCAGATTTACTCCCTACGAGCAGTACTTC
CASSEALQGRFTPYEQYF
>TRBD1|TRBJ1-2|.|TRBV6-5
TGTGCCAGCAGCCCCCCGACAGGGAATAACTATGGCTACACCTTC
CASSPPTGNNYGYTF
>.|TRBJ1-2|once|TRBV18
TGTGCCAGCTCCCCGACGGCCGGACAGCTCTATGTGGGCTACACCTTC
CASSPTAGQLYVGYTF
>.|TRBJ1-1|.|TRBV2
TGTGCCAGCAGTGAAAGAGGGAATAGCATGAACACTGAAGCTTTCTTT
CASSERGNSMNTEAFF
>.|TRBJ1-6|.|TRBV10-3
TGTGCCATCAGTGTGGGAGATAATTCACCCCTCCACTTT
CAISVGDNSPLHF
>TRBD2|TRBJ2-1|.|TRBV6-5
TGTGCCAGCACGGGACTAGCGGGATTAAATGAGCAGTTCTTC
CASTGLAGLNEQFF